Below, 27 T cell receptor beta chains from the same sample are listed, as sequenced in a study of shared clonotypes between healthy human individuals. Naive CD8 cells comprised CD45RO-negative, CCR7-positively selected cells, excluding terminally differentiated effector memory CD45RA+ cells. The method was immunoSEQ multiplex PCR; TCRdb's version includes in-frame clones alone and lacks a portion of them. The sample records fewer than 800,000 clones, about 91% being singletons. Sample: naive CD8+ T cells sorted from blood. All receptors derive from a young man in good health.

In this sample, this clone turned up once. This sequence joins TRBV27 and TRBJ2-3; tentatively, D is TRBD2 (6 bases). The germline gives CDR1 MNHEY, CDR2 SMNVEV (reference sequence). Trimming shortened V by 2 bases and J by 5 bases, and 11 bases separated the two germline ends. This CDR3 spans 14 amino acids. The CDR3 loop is CASSLIGGEDTQYF. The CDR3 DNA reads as TGTGCCAGCAGTTTAATTGGAGGGGAAGATACGCAGTATTTT.

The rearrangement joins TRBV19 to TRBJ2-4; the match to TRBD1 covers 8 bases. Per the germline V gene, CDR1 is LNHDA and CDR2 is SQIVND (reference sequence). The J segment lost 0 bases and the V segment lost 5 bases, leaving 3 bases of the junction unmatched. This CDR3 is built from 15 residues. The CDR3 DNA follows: TGTGCCAGTAGTCGGACAGGGCGAGCCAAAAACATTCAGTACTTC. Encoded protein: CASSRTGRAKNIQYF.

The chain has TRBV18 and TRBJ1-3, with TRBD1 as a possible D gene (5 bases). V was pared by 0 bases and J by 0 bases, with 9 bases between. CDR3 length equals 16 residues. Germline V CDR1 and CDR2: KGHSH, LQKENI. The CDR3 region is CASSPPGAYSGNTIYF. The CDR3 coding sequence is TGTGCCAGCTCACCACCTGGGGCCTACTCTGGAAACACCATATATTTT.

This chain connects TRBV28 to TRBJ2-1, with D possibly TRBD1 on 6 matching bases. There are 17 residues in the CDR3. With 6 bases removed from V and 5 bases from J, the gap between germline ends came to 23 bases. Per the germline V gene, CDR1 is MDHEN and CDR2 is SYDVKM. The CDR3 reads CASSSGQSLRVDNEQFF. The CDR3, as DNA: TGTGCCAGCAGCTCCGGACAGTCTCTTCGGGTGGACAATGAGCAGTTCTTC. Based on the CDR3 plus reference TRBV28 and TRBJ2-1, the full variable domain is DVKVTQSSRYLVKRTGEKVFLECVQDMDHENMFWYRQDPGLGLRLIYFSYDVKMKEKGDIPEGYSVSREKKERFSLILESASTNQTSMYLCASSSGQSLRVDNEQFFGPGTRLTVL.

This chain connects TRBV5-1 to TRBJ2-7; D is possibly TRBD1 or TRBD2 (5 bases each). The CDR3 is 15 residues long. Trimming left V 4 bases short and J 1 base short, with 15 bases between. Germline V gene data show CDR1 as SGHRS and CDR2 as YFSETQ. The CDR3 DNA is TGCGCCAGCAGCCATGTAGGGGCGGGTTCCTACGAGCAGTACTTC. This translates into CASSHVGAGSYEQYF.

The CDR3 coding sequence is TGTGCCAGCAGCGTAGCAACAGGGGTAGGCTACAATGAGCAGTTCTTC. This codes for CASSVATGVGYNEQFF. The chain combines TRBV9 with TRBJ2-1, with 7 positions matching TRBD1. The germline gives CDR1 SGDLS, CDR2 YYNGEE. V was clipped by 0 bases and J by 3 bases; unmatched bases: 6. CDR3 length: 16 residues.

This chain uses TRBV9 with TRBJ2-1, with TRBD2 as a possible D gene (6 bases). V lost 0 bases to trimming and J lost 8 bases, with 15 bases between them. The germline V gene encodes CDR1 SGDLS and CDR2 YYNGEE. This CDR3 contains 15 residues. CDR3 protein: CASSVVDHSSDEQFF. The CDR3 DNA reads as TGTGCCAGCAGCGTAGTTGATCATTCTAGCGATGAGCAGTTCTTC.

The CDR3 protein is CASIPGAYEAFF. The CDR3 bases are TGTGCCAGTATCCCAGGGGCTTATGAAGCTTTCTTT. V usage is TRBV2 and J usage is TRBJ1-1; perhaps TRBD1 as D (6 bases). Deletions cut 9 bases from V and 7 bases from J, with 15 bases between. Germline assignment: CDR1 SNHLY and CDR2 FYNNEI. This CDR3 contains 12 residues. Full variable domain (outside the CDR3, taken from reference TRBV2 and TRBJ1-1): EPEVTQTPSHQVTQMGQEVILRCVPISNHLYFYWYRQILGQKVEFLVSFYNNEISEKSEIFDDQFSVERPDGSNFTLKIRSTKLEDSAMYFCASIPGAYEAFFGQGTRLTVV.

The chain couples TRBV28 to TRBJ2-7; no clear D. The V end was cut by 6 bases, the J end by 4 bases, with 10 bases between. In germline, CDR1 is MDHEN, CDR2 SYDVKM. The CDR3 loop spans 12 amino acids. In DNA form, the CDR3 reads TGTGCCAGCAGCACGACTTATTACGAGCAGTACTTC. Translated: CASSTTYYEQYF.

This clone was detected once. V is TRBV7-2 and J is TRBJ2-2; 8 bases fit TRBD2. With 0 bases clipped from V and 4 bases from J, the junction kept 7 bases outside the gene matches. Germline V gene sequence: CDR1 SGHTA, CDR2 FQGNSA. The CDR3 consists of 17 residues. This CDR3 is CASSLALREVGTGELFF. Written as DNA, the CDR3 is TGTGCCAGCAGCTTAGCGTTGCGGGAGGTCGGCACCGGGGAGCTGTTTTTT.

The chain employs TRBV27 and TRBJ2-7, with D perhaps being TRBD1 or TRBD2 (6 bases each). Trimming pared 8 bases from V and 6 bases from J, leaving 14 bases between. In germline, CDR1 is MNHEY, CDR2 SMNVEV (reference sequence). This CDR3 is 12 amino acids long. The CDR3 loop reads CASRGLGAEQYF. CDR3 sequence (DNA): TGTGCCAGCCGGGGGCTAGGGGCCGAGCAGTACTTC.

This CDR3 reads CASSSSGLAGYNEQFF. The CDR3 region has the DNA TGTGCCAGCAGTTCTTCCGGACTAGCGGGTTACAATGAGCAGTTCTTC. V gene TRBV6-5 combines with J gene TRBJ2-1; 11 nucleotides align to TRBD2. The CDR3 has 16 amino acids. Trimming removed 4 bases from V and 4 bases from J; junction bases left unmatched: 6. Germline V lookup: CDR1 MNHEY, CDR2 SVGAGI.

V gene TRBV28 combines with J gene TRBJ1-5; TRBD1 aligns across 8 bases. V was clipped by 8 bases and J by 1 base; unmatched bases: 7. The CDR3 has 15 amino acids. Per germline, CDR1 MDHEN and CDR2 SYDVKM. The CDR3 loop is CASGQGLGSNQPQHF. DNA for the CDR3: TGTGCCAGCGGACAGGGTCTTGGAAGCAATCAGCCCCAGCATTTT. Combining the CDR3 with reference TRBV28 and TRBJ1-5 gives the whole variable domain DVKVTQSSRYLVKRTGEKVFLECVQDMDHENMFWYRQDPGLGLRLIYFSYDVKMKEKGDIPEGYSVSREKKERFSLILESASTNQTSMYLCASGQGLGSNQPQHFGDGTRLSIL.

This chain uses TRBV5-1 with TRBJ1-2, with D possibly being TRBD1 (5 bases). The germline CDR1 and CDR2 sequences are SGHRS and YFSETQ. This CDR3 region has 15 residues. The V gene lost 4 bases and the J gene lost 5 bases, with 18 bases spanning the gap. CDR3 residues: CASSHRDPMGYGYTF. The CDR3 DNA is TGCGCCAGCAGCCACCGGGACCCGATGGGGTATGGCTACACCTTC.

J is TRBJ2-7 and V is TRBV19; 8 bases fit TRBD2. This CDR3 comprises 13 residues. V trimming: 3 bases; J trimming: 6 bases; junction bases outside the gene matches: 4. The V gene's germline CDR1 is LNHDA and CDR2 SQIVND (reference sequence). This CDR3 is CASSIITSGEQYF. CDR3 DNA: TGTGCCAGTAGTATTATAACTAGCGGCGAGCAGTACTTC.

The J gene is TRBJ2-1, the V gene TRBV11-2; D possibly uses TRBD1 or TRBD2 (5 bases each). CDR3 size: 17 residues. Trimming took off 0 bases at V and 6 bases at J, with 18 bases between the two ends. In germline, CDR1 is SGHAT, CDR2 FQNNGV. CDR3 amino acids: CASSLDIGALKGNEQFF. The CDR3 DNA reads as TGTGCCAGCAGCTTAGATATCGGGGCCTTAAAGGGCAATGAGCAGTTCTTC.

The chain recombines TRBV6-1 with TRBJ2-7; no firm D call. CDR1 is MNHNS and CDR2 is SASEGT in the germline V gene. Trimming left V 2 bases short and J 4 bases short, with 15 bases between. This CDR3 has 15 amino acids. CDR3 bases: TGTGCCAGCAGTGAAATTCAGAGCTTATGGTACGAGCAGTACTTC. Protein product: CASSEIQSLWYEQYF.

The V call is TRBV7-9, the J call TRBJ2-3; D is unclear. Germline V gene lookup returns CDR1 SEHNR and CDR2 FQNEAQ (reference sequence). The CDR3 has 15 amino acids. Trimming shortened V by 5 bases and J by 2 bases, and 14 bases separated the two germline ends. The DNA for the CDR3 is TGTGCCAGCAGCGACTTGCGGACCGACACAGATACGCAGTATTTT. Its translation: CASSDLRTDTDTQYF.

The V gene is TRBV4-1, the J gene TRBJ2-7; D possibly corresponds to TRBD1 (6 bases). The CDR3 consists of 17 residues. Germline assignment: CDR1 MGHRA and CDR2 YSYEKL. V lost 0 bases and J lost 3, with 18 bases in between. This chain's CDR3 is CASSQDGTGYILYEQYF. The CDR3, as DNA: TGCGCCAGCAGCCAAGATGGCACAGGGTATATTCTCTACGAGCAGTACTTC.

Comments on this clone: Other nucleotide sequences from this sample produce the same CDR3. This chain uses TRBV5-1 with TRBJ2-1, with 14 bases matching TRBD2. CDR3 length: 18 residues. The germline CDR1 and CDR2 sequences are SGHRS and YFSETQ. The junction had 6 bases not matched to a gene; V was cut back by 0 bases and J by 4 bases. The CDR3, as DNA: TGCGCCAGCAGCTTGGAAGGACTAGCGGGAGGTTCTTACAATGAGCAGTTCTTC. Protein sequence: CASSLEGLAGGSYNEQFF.

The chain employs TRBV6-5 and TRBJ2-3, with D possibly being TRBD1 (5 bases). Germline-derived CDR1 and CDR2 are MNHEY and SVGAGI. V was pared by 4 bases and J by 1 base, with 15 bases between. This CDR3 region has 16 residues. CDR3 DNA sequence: TGTGCCAGCAGTTCACACCCGGAAGGGGGCACAGATACGCAGTATTTT. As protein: CASSSHPEGGTDTQYF.

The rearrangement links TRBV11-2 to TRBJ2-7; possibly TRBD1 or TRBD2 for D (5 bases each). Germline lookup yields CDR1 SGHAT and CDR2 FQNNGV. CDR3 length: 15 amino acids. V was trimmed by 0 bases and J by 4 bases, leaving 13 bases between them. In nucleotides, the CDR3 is TGTGCCAGCAGCTTAGATAGAGGGGCTAGGTACGAGCAGTACTTC. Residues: CASSLDRGARYEQYF.

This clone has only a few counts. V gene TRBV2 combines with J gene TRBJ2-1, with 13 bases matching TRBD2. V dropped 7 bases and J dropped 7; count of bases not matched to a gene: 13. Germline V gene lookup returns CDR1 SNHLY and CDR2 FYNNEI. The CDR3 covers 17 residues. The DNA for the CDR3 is TGTGCCAGCACTGACCCCGCGGGACTAGCGGGACGTAATGAGCAGTTCTTC. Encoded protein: CASTDPAGLAGRNEQFF.

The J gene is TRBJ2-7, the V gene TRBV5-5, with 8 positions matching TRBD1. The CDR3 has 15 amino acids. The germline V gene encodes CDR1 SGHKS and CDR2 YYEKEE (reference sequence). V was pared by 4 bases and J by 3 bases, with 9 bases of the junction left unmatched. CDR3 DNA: TGTGCCAGCAGCACGCCGGGACAGGTGGACTACGAGCAGTACTTC. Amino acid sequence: CASSTPGQVDYEQYF.

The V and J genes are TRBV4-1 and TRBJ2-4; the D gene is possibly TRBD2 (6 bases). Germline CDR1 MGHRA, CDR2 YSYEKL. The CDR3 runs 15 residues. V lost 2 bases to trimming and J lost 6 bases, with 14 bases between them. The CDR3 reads CASSQRTGARNIQYF. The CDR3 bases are TGCGCCAGCAGCCAAAGGACGGGAGCTCGAAACATTCAGTACTTC.

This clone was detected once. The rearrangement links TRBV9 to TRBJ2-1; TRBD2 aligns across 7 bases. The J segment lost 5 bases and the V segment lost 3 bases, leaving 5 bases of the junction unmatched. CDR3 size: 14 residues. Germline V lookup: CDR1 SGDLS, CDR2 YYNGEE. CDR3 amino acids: CASSEASGHNEQFF. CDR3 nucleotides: TGTGCCAGCAGCGAGGCTAGCGGACACAATGAGCAGTTCTTC.

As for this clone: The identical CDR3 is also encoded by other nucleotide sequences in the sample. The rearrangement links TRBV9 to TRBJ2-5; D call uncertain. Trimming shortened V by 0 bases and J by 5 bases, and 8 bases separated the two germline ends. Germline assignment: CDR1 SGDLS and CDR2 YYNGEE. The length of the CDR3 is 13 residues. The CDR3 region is CASSVEGKETQYF. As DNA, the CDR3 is TGTGCCAGCAGCGTAGAAGGGAAGGAGACCCAGTACTTC. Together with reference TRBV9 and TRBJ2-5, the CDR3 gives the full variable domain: DSGVTQTPKHLITATGQRVTLRCSPRSGDLSVYWYQQSLDQGLQFLIQYYNGEERAKGNILERFSAQQFPDLHSELNLSSLELGDSALYFCASSVEGKETQYFGPGTRLLVL.